These T cell receptor beta chains were read from a single sample in a study of OX40 agonist ivuxolimab in advanced cancers. The table came from immunoSEQ multiplex PCR; TCRdb's copy has only in-frame clones and leaves some out. The sample contains 50,000 or so clones, 84% of which appear only once. Sequences were derived from CD4+ or CD8+ T cells sorted from blood, sampled in a trial of the OX40 agonist ivuxolimab. The receptor source for this set is an adult with an advanced solid tumor such as melanoma, head and neck, liver or kidney cancer. The CDR3 runs from the conserved cysteine through the conserved F or W.

J | V | CDR3
. | TRBV7-9 | CASSPHASGRFSHEQYF
TRBJ1-1 | TRBV5-1 | CASSVDRGSNEAFF
TRBJ1-2 | TRBV5-6 | CASSTGTANYGYTF
TRBJ2-6 | TRBV18 | CASSPDSASGANVLTF
TRBJ2-1 | TRBV2 | CASSDRLLADNEQFF
TRBJ1-2 | TRBV5-6 | CASSLDIGYTF
TRBJ2-7 | TRBV7-8 | CASSALTPVGGHEQYF
TRBJ2-1 | TRBV6-5 | CATREASGNNEQFF
TRBJ2-3 | TRBV4-3 | CASSPGGGRGPDTDTQYF
TRBJ2-1 | TRBV9 | CASSERAGTSGDNEQFF
TRBJ1-5 | TRBV7-9 | CASSLGGTSKEPQHF
TRBJ1-2 | TRBV27 | CASSQVGGRVYGYTF
TRBJ1-2 | TRBV27 | CASSLIPSGEKGYGYTF
TRBJ1-6 | TRBV5-8 | CASSLGQGHSPLHF
TRBJ2-1 | TRBV7-2 | CASSLASGYNNEQFF
TRBJ1-5 | TRBV11-1 | CASSSTDGYNQPQHF
TRBJ1-3 | TRBV5-8 | CASSLERGSGNTIYF
TRBJ1-5 | TRBV18 | CASSPDRNQPQHF
TRBJ2-7 | TRBV5-4 | CASSLGQSGFEQYF
TRBJ1-1 | TRBV2 | CASGGSAEAFF
TRBJ1-4 | TRBV5-1 | CASSLAEGWDEKLFF
TRBJ1-1 | TRBV6-5 | CASSYWGSSEAFF
TRBJ2-1 | TRBV9 | CASSVEGAGGYNEQFF
TRBJ1-1 | TRBV10-1 | CASSFPRGAFF
TRBJ1-3 | TRBV7-2 | CASSRTGTDGNTIYF
TRBJ2-7 | TRBV7-2 | CASRSGLYEQYF
TRBJ2-7 | TRBV12-5 | CASDGGSGEQYF